The 31 T cell receptor beta chains below come from one sample, sequenced in a study of cytomegalovirus exposure and HLA in healthy donors. PCR was performed using 60 Vbeta and 13 Jbeta primers. TCRdb's table, derived via immunoSEQ multiplex PCR, lists solely in-frame clones and lacks some. This sample has 150,000 to 200,000 clones, with less than 90% found just once. Specimen: PBMCs. These receptors were taken from a male donor in good health and CMV-seropositive.

This chain links TRBV18 with TRBJ1-4, with TRBD1 identical over 9 bases. Germline CDR1 KGHSH, CDR2 LQKENI. The length of the CDR3 is 18 residues. J was trimmed by 6 bases and V by 1 base; bases with no gene match: 12. CDR3 region: CASSPRSTGGGWHEKLFF. In nucleotides, the CDR3 is TGTGCCAGCTCACCACGGTCCACAGGGGGCGGTTGGCATGAAAAACTGTTTTTT.

This chain joins TRBV5-1 and TRBJ2-2; 8 positions match TRBD2. The CDR3 has 14 amino acids. Germline V CDR1 and CDR2: SGHRS, YFSETQ. J gave up 6 bases and V 7 bases, and 8 bases lay outside the gene matches. CDR3 bases: TGCGCCAGCCAACCGGGGGGGGATCCCGGGGAGCTGTTTTTT. It codes for CASQPGGDPGELFF.

V gene TRBV11-3 combines with J gene TRBJ2-5; D is perhaps TRBD2 (5 bases). The germline V and J ends were trimmed by 1 base and 5 bases, with 8 bases remaining between them. This CDR3 has 13 amino acids. Germline V gene lookup returns CDR1 SGHNT and CDR2 YENEEA. CDR3 DNA sequence: TGTGCCAGCAGCTTAGGAGGGCGGGAGACCCAGTACTTC. As protein: CASSLGGRETQYF.

The J gene is TRBJ1-3, the V gene TRBV7-9, with TRBD1 matching over 7 bases. CDR1 and CDR2 from the germline V gene are SEHNR and FQNEAQ (reference sequence). With 2 bases clipped from V and 0 bases from J, the junction kept 7 bases outside the gene matches. The CDR3 has 17 residues. The CDR3: CASSLLAGGISGNTIYF. CDR3 sequence (DNA): TGTGCCAGCAGCTTACTTGCAGGGGGTATCTCTGGAAACACCATATATTTT.

J is TRBJ2-7 and V is TRBV5-5; TRBD2 aligns across 9 bases. This CDR3 is built from 14 residues. Per the germline V gene, CDR1 is SGHKS and CDR2 is YYEKEE (reference sequence). V lost 0 bases and J lost 3; bases outside the gene matches: 1. The CDR3 here is CASSLASGNYEQYF. In DNA form, the CDR3 reads TGTGCCAGCAGCTTGGCTAGCGGGAACTACGAGCAGTACTTC.

On this clone: At one end, the junction sequence differs from germline, possibly due to a read error. The chain carries TRBV7-9 and TRBJ1-5, with 9 bases matching TRBD1. Germline V CDR1 and CDR2: SEHNR, FQNEAQ (reference sequence). The CDR3 length is 18 residues. The CDR3 DNA reads TGTTCCAGCAGCCCAGGAAGACAGGGGGATGGTGGCAATCAGCCCCAGCATTTT. As protein: CSSSPGRQGDGGNQPQHF.

This chain connects TRBV30 to TRBJ1-3; no firm D call. CDR3 length: 14 residues. Trimming cost V 5 bases and J 0 bases, with 11 bases left between them. CDR1 is GTSNPN and CDR2 is SVGIG in the germline V gene (reference sequence). The CDR3 sequence: CAWSQSSSGNTIYF. In DNA, the CDR3 is TGTGCCTGGTCGCAGTCCAGCTCTGGAAACACCATATATTTT. Looking up the rest from reference TRBV30 and TRBJ1-3 gives the full variable domain: SQTIHQWPATLVQPVGSPLSLECTVEGTSNPNLYWYRQAAGRGLQLLFYSVGIGQISSEVPQNLSASRPQDRQFILSSKKLLLSDSGFYLCAWSQSSSGNTIYFGEGSWLTVV.

The CDR3 loop reads CASSLAQGYNQPQHF. DNA for the CDR3: TGTGCCAGCAGTTTGGCCCAGGGGTACAATCAGCCCCAGCATTTT. The chain employs TRBV27 and TRBJ1-5, with D perhaps matching TRBD1 (6 bases). Germline V CDR1 and CDR2: MNHEY, SMNVEV (reference sequence). The CDR3 has 15 amino acids. V lost 3 bases to trimming and J lost 3 bases, with 12 bases between them.

The chain combines TRBV5-1 with TRBJ2-7; 8 nucleotides agree with TRBD1. Germline V CDR1 and CDR2: SGHRS, YFSETQ. The CDR3 runs 15 residues. The J segment lost 2 bases and the V segment lost 5 bases, leaving 9 bases of the junction unmatched. The DNA of the CDR3 is TGCGCCAGCAGACCCCCGGGACAGGCCACCTACGAGCAGTACTTC. It translates to CASRPPGQATYEQYF.

The V gene is TRBV5-1, the J gene TRBJ2-5; weak D call: TRBD1 (6 bases). V was clipped by 4 bases and J by 0 bases, with 16 bases between them. The V gene's germline CDR1 is SGHRS and CDR2 YFSETQ. This CDR3 is built from 16 residues. The CDR3, as DNA: TGCGCCAGCAGCCCTACTTCACAGGGTAACCAAGAGACCCAGTACTTC. It codes for CASSPTSQGNQETQYF.

This chain joins TRBV27 and TRBJ2-7; TRBD1 agrees at 8 bases. This CDR3 has 14 residues. The germline V gene has CDR1 MNHEY and CDR2 SMNVEV (reference sequence). With V trimmed by 2 bases and J by 2 bases, 2 bases remained unmatched. CDR3 DNA: TGTGCCAGCAGTTTAGACAGGGGCGCCTACGAGCAGTACTTC. Protein sequence: CASSLDRGAYEQYF.

V usage is TRBV27 and J usage is TRBJ2-3, with a tentative D call TRBD1 (5 bases). The CDR3 runs to 13 residues. Germline V gene lookup returns CDR1 MNHEY and CDR2 SMNVEV (reference sequence). V was clipped by 3 bases and J by 5 bases, with 9 bases between them. The CDR3 loop is CASSFKGKDTQYF. CDR3 in DNA: TGTGCCAGCAGTTTTAAGGGGAAAGATACGCAGTATTTT.

The V and J genes are TRBV28 and TRBJ2-3; 10 bases are shared with TRBD2. This CDR3 region has 15 residues. Germline V gene lookup returns CDR1 MDHEN and CDR2 SYDVKM. Unmatched junction bases numbered 6, after V lost 2 bases and J lost 7 bases. The CDR3 protein is CASSLTPGLAYTQYF. In nucleotides, the CDR3 is TGTGCCAGCAGTTTAACCCCGGGACTAGCGTATACGCAGTATTTT.

This clone was recorded only once. This sequence joins TRBV28 and TRBJ2-2; 8 bases align to TRBD2. The CDR3 is 18 amino acids. J was trimmed by 2 bases and V by 5 bases; bases with no gene match: 13. Germline values: CDR1 MDHEN, CDR2 SYDVKM. CDR3: CASSAGGGLAGNTGELFF. The CDR3 DNA is TGTGCCAGCAGTGCGGGGGGCGGGCTAGCGGGTAACACCGGGGAGCTGTTTTTT.

The rearrangement uses TRBV2 and TRBJ2-1, with TRBD2 matching 9 bases. This CDR3 comprises 14 residues. V was pared by 1 base and J by 10 bases, with 5 bases of the junction left unmatched. Germline V gene lookup returns CDR1 SNHLY and CDR2 FYNNEI. The CDR3 region is CASSEVGAGGEQFF. CDR3 coding DNA: TGTGCCAGCAGTGAAGTGGGAGCGGGAGGAGAGCAGTTCTTC.

The chain carries TRBV11-2 and TRBJ2-7; 10 nucleotides align to TRBD2. The trim removed 4 bases at V and 7 bases at J, leaving 10 bases unmatched. Germline V gene sequence: CDR1 SGHAT, CDR2 FQNNGV. CDR3 length equals 15 residues. CDR3: CASSSASGSSGEQYF. The CDR3 region has the DNA TGTGCCAGCAGCTCCGCTAGCGGGAGTTCGGGTGAGCAGTACTTC.

The chain couples TRBV5-1 to TRBJ1-3, with D unresolved. V was clipped by 0 bases and J by 2 bases, with 6 bases between them. Germline V lookup: CDR1 SGHRS, CDR2 YFSETQ. The length of the CDR3 is 14 residues. CDR3 protein: CASSLAGAGNTIYF. CDR3 DNA sequence: TGCGCCAGCAGCTTGGCCGGAGCTGGAAACACCATATATTTT.

V is TRBV6-1 and J is TRBJ2-1, with D possibly being TRBD2 (6 bases). There are 15 residues in the CDR3. Trimming took 8 bases from V and 0 from J, leaving 14 bases between them. Germline V lookup: CDR1 MNHNS, CDR2 SASEGT. The CDR3 DNA is TGTGCCAGCCTTAGCGGCTTCAGCTCCTACAATGAGCAGTTCTTC. Amino acid sequence: CASLSGFSSYNEQFF.

J is TRBJ1-5 and V is TRBV5-6; 8 bases line up with TRBD1. From germline, CDR1 is SGHDT and CDR2 YYEEEE. V dropped 3 bases and J dropped 5; count of bases not matched to a gene: 4. CDR3 length: 14 residues. This CDR3 reads CASSSGQVHQPQHF. CDR3 sequence (DNA): TGTGCCAGCAGCTCGGGACAGGTTCATCAGCCCCAGCATTTT.

The chain has TRBV27 and TRBJ2-2; D unclear. The CDR3 contains 14 residues. Germline-derived CDR1 and CDR2 are MNHEY and SMNVEV (reference sequence). V lost 7 bases to trimming and J lost 7 bases, with 16 bases between them. The CDR3 coding sequence is TGTGCCAGCACCGTATCGAGAGGAATCGGGGAGCTGTTTTTT. Translated: CASTVSRGIGELFF.

V and J are TRBV19 and TRBJ1-5, with D unclear. The CDR3 extends over 13 amino acids. V dropped 3 bases and J dropped 9 bases, with 12 bases sitting between them. Germline V CDR1 and CDR2: LNHDA, SQIVND (reference sequence). The CDR3 region is CASSISYGRPQHF. In DNA form, the CDR3 reads TGTGCCAGTAGTATTAGCTACGGAAGGCCCCAGCATTTT.

The rearrangement links TRBV5-5 to TRBJ2-5; 7 nucleotides line up with TRBD1. Germline lookup yields CDR1 SGHKS and CDR2 YYEKEE (reference sequence). With V trimmed by 6 bases and J by 4 bases, 3 bases remained unmatched. The CDR3 extends over 12 amino acids. CDR3 coding DNA: TGTGCCAGCATTACAGGGGCAGAGACCCAGTACTTC. Translated, it gives CASITGAETQYF. The whole variable domain, filled in from reference TRBV5-5 and TRBJ2-5, reads DAGVTQSPTHLIKTRGQQVTLRCSPISGHKSVSWYQQVLGQGPQFIFQYYEKEERGRGNFPDRFSARQFPNYSSELNVNALLLGDSALYLCASITGAETQYFGPGTRLLVL.

This clone appeared a single time. The chain carries TRBV7-9 and TRBJ2-5; 7 nucleotides match TRBD1. Trimming took 6 bases from V and 1 from J; bases not matched to a gene: 5. This CDR3 is 14 amino acids long. CDR1 is SEHNR, CDR2 FQNEAQ, per germline (reference sequence). CDR3 loop: CASREQGFQETQYF. The CDR3 DNA follows: TGTGCCAGCAGGGAACAGGGGTTCCAAGAGACCCAGTACTTC. The full variable domain, rest sourced from reference TRBV7-9 and TRBJ2-5, is DTGVSQNPRHKITKRGQNVTFRCDPISEHNRLYWYRQTLGQGPEFLTYFQNEAQLEKSRLLSDRFSAERPKGSFSTLEIQRTEQGDSAMYLCASREQGFQETQYFGPGTRLLVL.

The rearrangement uses TRBV2 and TRBJ2-7, with D perhaps matching TRBD1 (5 bases). The germline CDR1 and CDR2 sequences are SNHLY and FYNNEI. V was trimmed by 3 bases and J by 3 bases, leaving 12 bases between them. The CDR3 totals 14 residues. DNA of the CDR3: TGTGCCAGCAGTGAGCAGGGTGGCCTCTACGAGCAGTACTTC. It encodes CASSEQGGLYEQYF.

The rearrangement uses TRBV28 and TRBJ2-1; D unresolved. V dropped 3 bases and J dropped 9 bases, with 6 bases sitting between them. The CDR3 has 11 residues. Germline loops: CDR1 MDHEN, CDR2 SYDVKM. The CDR3 sequence: CASSLETEQFF. CDR3 bases: TGTGCCAGCAGTTTGGAGACTGAGCAGTTCTTC.

This chain uses TRBV5-1 with TRBJ1-1, with 9 bases lining up with TRBD1. Looked up from germline, CDR1 is SGHRS and CDR2 is YFSETQ. Trimming at V came to 7 bases and at J to 11 bases, leaving 12 bases not matched to a gene. This CDR3 is 13 amino acids long. The CDR3 bases are TGCGCCAGCTACTTGGATGGACAGGGGTCCGCTTTCTTT. Translating gives CASYLDGQGSAFF.

The CDR3 reads CASSRDRVDTGELFF. The CDR3 DNA reads TGTGCCAGCAGCCGAGACAGGGTTGACACCGGGGAGCTGTTTTTT. This sequence joins TRBV7-2 and TRBJ2-2, with TRBD1 identical over 7 bases. V gave up 5 bases and J gave up 3 bases; unmatched junction bases: 6. The CDR3 is 15 residues long. CDR1 SGHTA and CDR2 FQGNSA come from the germline V gene. The entire variable domain, with the rest obtained from reference TRBV7-2 and TRBJ2-2, is as follows: GAGVSQSPSNKVTEKGKDVELRCDPISGHTALYWYRQSLGQGLEFLIYFQGNSAPDKSGLPSDRFSAERTGGSVSTLTIQRTQQEDSAVYLCASSRDRVDTGELFFGEGSRLTVL.

V gene TRBV10-3 combines with J gene TRBJ1-4; 7 bases are shared with TRBD1. The V gene's germline CDR1 is ENHRY and CDR2 SYGVKD. Trimming cost V 6 bases and J 6 bases; bases outside gene matches: 13. This CDR3 is 16 amino acids long. CDR3 DNA sequence: TGTGCCATCAGACACAGGGGCGGCAGTCCTGATGAAAAACTGTTTTTT. Its translation: CAIRHRGGSPDEKLFF.

This chain links TRBV7-2 with TRBJ2-2; tentatively, D is TRBD2 (5 bases). Germline V gene sequence: CDR1 SGHTA, CDR2 FQGNSA. V lost 7 bases and J 9 bases, leaving 12 bases between the germline ends. The CDR3 covers 12 residues. The DNA for the CDR3 is TGTGCCAGCACCATGTGGGAGTGGGAGCTGTTTTTT. Its protein product is CASTMWEWELFF.

This clone was seen a few times. The V call is TRBV9, the J call TRBJ1-3, with 7 bases identical to TRBD1. The V segment lost 3 bases and the J segment 4 bases; nucleotides outside the gene matches: 1. Per germline, CDR1 SGDLS and CDR2 YYNGEE. The CDR3 loop spans 13 amino acids. The CDR3 loop reads CASSAGQGNTIYF. CDR3 sequence (DNA): TGTGCCAGCAGCGCGGGACAGGGAAACACCATATATTTT.

The chain recombines TRBV30 with TRBJ1-2; TRBD1 agrees at 7 bases. This CDR3 comprises 15 residues. The V gene's germline CDR1 is GTSNPN and CDR2 SVGIG (reference sequence). With V trimmed by 4 bases and J by 3 bases, 11 bases remained unmatched. The chain's CDR3 is CAWTGGTANDYGYTF. As DNA, the CDR3 is TGTGCCTGGACGGGCGGGACAGCCAACGACTATGGCTACACCTTC.